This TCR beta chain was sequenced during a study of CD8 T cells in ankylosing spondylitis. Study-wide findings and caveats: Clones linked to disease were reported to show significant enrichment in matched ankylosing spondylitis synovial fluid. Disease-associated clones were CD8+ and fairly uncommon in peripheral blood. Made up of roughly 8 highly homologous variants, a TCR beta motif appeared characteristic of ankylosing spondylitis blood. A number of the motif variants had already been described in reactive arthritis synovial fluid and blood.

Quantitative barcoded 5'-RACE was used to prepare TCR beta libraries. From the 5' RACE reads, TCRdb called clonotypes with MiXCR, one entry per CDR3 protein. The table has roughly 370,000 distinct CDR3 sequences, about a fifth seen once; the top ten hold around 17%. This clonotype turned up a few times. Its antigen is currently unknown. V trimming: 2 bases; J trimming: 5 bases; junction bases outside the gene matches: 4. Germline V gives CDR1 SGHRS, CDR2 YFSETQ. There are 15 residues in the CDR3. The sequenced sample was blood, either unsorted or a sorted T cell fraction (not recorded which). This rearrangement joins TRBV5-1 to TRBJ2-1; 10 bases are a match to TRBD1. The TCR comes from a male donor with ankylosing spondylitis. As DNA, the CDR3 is TGCGCCAGCAGCTTCCGGGACAGGGGCAACAATGAGCAGTTCTTC. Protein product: CASSFRDRGNNEQFF.